This T cell receptor (beta chain) was recovered during a study of blood T cell repertoires in COVID-19. Background on the study: The study drew acute and convalescent COVID-19 samples from the United States, Italy and Spain. Sample material is recorded as cDNA or gDNA derived from T cells, B-cell-depleted T cells, or PBMCs.

The authors' processing: Counts of nucleated cells, estimated from reference gene primer amplification, were obtained. Profiling relied on immunoSEQ multiplex PCR, and the TCRdb table lists in-frame clones only, not all of them. The V and J calls and clone size are taken from that table; D and trimming were inferred from the DNA. Among 400,000 to 550,000 clones listed, around 89% were seen once. The material sequenced was peripheral blood. The TCR sequence derives from a woman between 25 and 40 years old with acute or convalescent COVID-19.

CDR3 amino acids: CASKQGTEAFF. The CDR3 DNA sequence: TGTGCCAGCAAGCAGGGAACTGAAGCTTTCTTT. The V and J genes are TRBV27 and TRBJ1-1, with D tentatively TRBD1 (5 bases). V was trimmed by 7 bases and J by 5 bases, leaving 8 bases between them. This CDR3 contains 11 residues. In germline, CDR1 is MNHEY, CDR2 SMNVEV (reference sequence).